These 15 T cell receptor beta chains were sequenced from one sample in a study of regulatory T cells in long-lasting Graves disease. The TCR beta library used iRepertoire HTBI primers with Arm-PCR amplification of CDR3. Using its own MiXCR run on the multiplex PCR reads, TCRdb lists one record per CDR3 protein. The sample lists some 250,000 distinct CDR3 sequences, about 18% occurring once. As for time point: newly diagnosed GD, antithyroid drugs for less than 3 months. After RNA was extracted from PBMCs, the TCR library was made from it. These data also formed part of another study, on T cells in Graves' hyperthyroidism and ophthalmopathy.

The sequenced sample was peripheral blood mononuclear cells (PBMCs), obtained at new diagnosis, from a patient treated with antithyroid drugs. Receptor source: a woman in her 30s with Graves disease.

This clonotype was counted many times. The rearrangement uses TRBV6-1 and TRBJ1-1, with 11 bases matching TRBD1. The CDR3 extends over 13 amino acids. The V gene's germline CDR1 is MNHNS and CDR2 SASEGT. V shed 9 bases, J shed 10 bases, and the junction held 10 bases outside the gene matches. CDR3 nucleotides: TGTGCCAGTTTTGGACAGGGGGCTTTTCGAGCTTTCTTT. Amino acid sequence: CASFGQGAFRAFF.

This clonotype came up many times. J is TRBJ2-7 and V is TRBV5-6; TRBD1 might be the D (6 bases). The V gene's germline CDR1 is SGHDT and CDR2 YYEEEE. The CDR3 extends over 14 amino acids. Deletions cut 2 bases from V and 0 bases from J, with 9 bases between. The DNA for the CDR3 is TGTGCCAGCAGCTTCGACAGGATCTCCTACGAGCAGTACTTC. It specifies CASSFDRISYEQYF.

The chain links TRBV7-2 to TRBJ2-6; no definite D call. There are 17 residues in the CDR3. The V gene lost 0 bases and the J gene lost 0 bases, with 9 bases spanning the gap. From germline, CDR1 is SGHTA and CDR2 FQGNSA. Written as DNA, the CDR3 is TGTGCCAGCAGCTTAGCCCTCTTATACTCTGGGGCCAACGTCCTGACTTTC. The encoded protein is CASSLALLYSGANVLTF.

This clonotype has at least ten counts. The chain has TRBV10-2 and TRBJ1-2; D is unclear. Germline values: CDR1 WSHSY, CDR2 SAAADI. The CDR3 length is 15 residues. The V and J ends lost 2 bases and 1 base respectively, with 11 bases between them. CDR3: CASSEDPSSNYGYTF. The CDR3 DNA sequence: TGCGCCAGCAGTGAGGACCCTAGTAGTAACTATGGCTACACCTTC.

The gene calls are TRBV28 and TRBJ2-1; D possibly matches TRBD1 or TRBD2 (5 bases each). CDR1 and CDR2 (germline): MDHEN, SYDVKM. The CDR3 contains 14 residues. Trimming shortened V by 7 bases and J by 7 bases, and 17 bases separated the two germline ends. This chain's CDR3 is CASIRTGTVNEQFF. The CDR3 bases are TGTGCCAGCATTAGAACCGGGACCGTAAATGAGCAGTTCTTC.

Ten or more counts support this clonotype. Germline and junction disagree at one end, which may indicate a read error. The CDR3 region is CASASSDEQYF. In DNA, the CDR3 is TGTGCCAGCGCCTCCTCCGACGAGCAGTACTTC. The chain joins TRBV2 to TRBJ2-7; D call uncertain. The CDR3 runs 11 residues. Germline CDR1 reads SNHLY; CDR2 reads FYNNEI.

This clonotype has ten or more counts. The chain uses TRBV7-6 and TRBJ2-7; no clear D. Trimming pared 2 bases from V and 6 bases from J, leaving 5 bases between. CDR1 is SGHVS and CDR2 is FNYEAQ in the germline V gene. This CDR3 comprises 11 residues. The CDR3: CASSLFAEQYF. The CDR3 coding sequence is TGTGCCAGCAGCTTATTCGCCGAGCAGTACTTC.

The chain couples TRBV28 to TRBJ1-5; D not certain. Trimming pared 6 bases from V and 5 bases from J, leaving 8 bases between. Germline loops: CDR1 MDHEN, CDR2 SYDVKM. The CDR3 has 12 residues. In nucleotides, the CDR3 is TGTGCCAGCAGCTCACCTGATCAGCCCCAGCATTTT. Residues: CASSSPDQPQHF.

This chain connects TRBV5-1 to TRBJ1-3; D ambiguous. Germline V gene lookup returns CDR1 SGHRS and CDR2 YFSETQ. V lost 0 bases and J 0 bases, leaving 13 bases between the germline ends. The CDR3 is made up of 17 amino acids. In DNA, the CDR3 is TGCGCCAGCAGCTTGGGAGTGGCCGCCGCCTCTGGAAACACCATATATTTT. It encodes CASSLGVAAASGNTIYF.

This clonotype appeared many times. The chain joins TRBV9 to TRBJ2-1; no reliable D call. CDR1 and CDR2 from the germline V gene are SGDLS and YYNGEE. V lost 5 bases, J lost 7 bases, and 13 bases lay in between. The CDR3 length is 13 residues. The chain's CDR3 is CASSPHERNEQFF. As DNA, the CDR3 is TGTGCCAGCAGTCCGCATGAGAGGAATGAGCAGTTCTTC.

The CDR3 reads CASSQASGLLSTYEQFF. The CDR3 DNA sequence: TGTGCCAGCAGCCAAGCTAGTGGGCTCCTCTCTACATATGAGCAGTTCTTC. The chain combines TRBV11-1 with TRBJ2-1, with D unclear. Trimming took off 5 bases at V and 8 bases at J, with 25 bases between the two ends. The CDR3 spans 17 residues. Per the germline V gene, CDR1 is SGHAT and CDR2 is FQDESV (reference sequence).

The rearrangement links TRBV7-9 to TRBJ1-6; possibly TRBD1 for D (5 bases). The CDR3 contains 15 residues. Germline CDR1 is SEHNR and CDR2 is FQNEAQ (reference sequence). Trimming pared 5 bases from V and 9 bases from J, leaving 17 bases between. The CDR3 spells CASSPQTATSSPLHF. The CDR3 nucleotides read TGTGCCAGCAGCCCCCAGACAGCGACGAGTTCACCCCTCCACTTT.

This clonotype was observed many times. The V gene is TRBV24-1, the J gene TRBJ2-5; TRBD1 matches at 10 bases. J was trimmed by 3 bases and V by 5 bases; bases with no gene match: 2. CDR1 KGHDR and CDR2 SFDVKD come from the germline V gene. The CDR3 loop spans 14 amino acids. The CDR3 sequence is CATSAGTGEETQYF. CDR3 DNA sequence: TGTGCCACCAGTGCCGGGACAGGGGAAGAGACCCAGTACTTC.

This clonotype was seen repeatedly, ten times or more. J is TRBJ1-5 and V is TRBV20-1, with D possibly being TRBD1 (6 bases). CDR3 size: 16 residues. The V end was cut by 5 bases, the J end by 5 bases, with 22 bases between. Germline assignment: CDR1 DFQATT and CDR2 SNEGSKA (reference sequence). CDR3 bases: TGCAGTGCTGCCTCGGGGGCCTCAGCGGGTTATCAGCCCCAGCATTTT. Protein product: CSAASGASAGYQPQHF.

Note on this clonotype: A much bigger clone sits one base away, suggesting this may be a read error. The chain is built from TRBV27 and TRBJ1-2, with D tentatively TRBD1 (6 bases). Trimming shortened V by 7 bases and J by 4 bases, and 16 bases separated the two germline ends. Germline assignment: CDR1 MNHEY and CDR2 SMNVEV (reference sequence). CDR3 length: 14 residues. CDR3 amino acids: CASNRGGQPYGYTF. DNA for the CDR3: TGTGCCAGCAATCGGGGGGGGCAGCCCTATGGCTACACCTTC.